One T cell receptor beta chain is described in this entry. The antigen is undetermined. At the DNA level, this CDR3 is encoded by other sequences in the same sample as well. The protocol was immunoSEQ multiplex PCR, while the TCRdb copy is restricted to in-frame clones and leaves out a portion. The table has roughly 180,000 clones, 90% seen once; the top ten hold less than 3%. The germline V gene encodes CDR1 SGHNT and CDR2 YENEEA. The trim removed 1 base at V and 2 bases at J, leaving 4 bases unmatched. The CDR3 loop spans 15 amino acids. This specimen comes from a study of T cell responses to AZD1222 COVID-19 vaccine. Study-wide findings and caveats: With dominance at 160-218 and 743-854, vaccine-associated CD4 TCRs spanned spike.

This sequence originates from an adult in good health. The rearrangement joins TRBV11-3 to TRBJ1-1; 7 bases fit TRBD1. Source: peripheral blood, taken on day 0 of AZD1222 vaccination. The chain's CDR3 is CASSLGGTANTEAFF. DNA of the CDR3: TGTGCCAGCAGCTTAGGCGGGACAGCTAACACTGAAGCTTTCTTT.